The sequence of this T cell receptor beta chain was determined in a study of blood T cell repertoires in COVID-19 (dated by TCRdb to 2018 to 2021). Notes on the research overall: Collaborator samples came from the United States, Italy and Spain and covered acute and convalescent phases of COVID-19. The material from the prospective study consisted of cDNA or gDNA derived from T cells, B-cell-depleted T cells, or PBMCs. The dataset comprised deeply sampled blood TCRbeta repertoires from subjects exposed to, actively infected with, or recovered from COVID-19. The repertoires were released in a freely available public database intended as a resource for research on the immune response to SARS-CoV-2. The samples were drawn from the first 160 participants of the ongoing ImmuneRACE study and from roughly 1,300 subjects provided by 6 global collaborators. The sample metadata nearly always contained a de-identified subject ID, COVID-19 status, age in years and sex. Where HLA class I and class II types were available, the types were taken from metadata supplied by the sample provider, not from assay-based typing. The research as a whole found: The amount of clinical and demographic metadata varied by source and participant and was provided uncurated.

With respect to this clone: Its antigen is not yet known. Nothing much larger sits one base from this clone, and base qualities are not available.

Collaborating institutions collected whole blood in K2EDTA tubes following their own protocols. For TCRbeta analysis, collaborator samples were shipped as frozen whole blood, as isolated PBMCs, or as DNA extracted from either sample type. Taken from cysteine to phenylalanine, the CDR3 has 18 residues. Just the 54-base CDR3 DNA is kept, in frame starting at base 1. The V and J ends are trimmed by 1 base and 5 bases, leaving 18 bases between them. CDR1 is given as LGHNA and CDR2 as YSLEER, both from the germline V gene. The immunoSEQ Assay, a bias-controlled multiplex PCR, was used to amplify TCRbeta CDR3 regions from genomic DNA. Concerning the study's data processing: The number of nucleated cells in each sample was estimated by amplification of reference gene primers within the assay. To quantify the absolute abundance of each unique TCRbeta CDR3 rearrangement, sequence reads were collapsed and filtered. For each sample, productive Simpson clonality was calculated as the square root of Simpson's diversity index over productive rearrangements. Here the immuneACCESS table is served through TCRdb, limited to in-frame sequences with V and J called. Missing clones are a known gap in these copies; in checked studies unresolved V genes cover under half, and the rest lacks a known reason. The V and J calls and the clone size are those of that table, but D and trimming were determined from the DNA. The sample table lists some 100,000 clones, 81% of them with a count of one. Together, the top ten hold around 27% of the sample.

This TCR came from an elderly man with active or convalescent COVID-19. Recombination connected TRBV4-3 to TRBJ1-6, and TRBD1 may be the D gene, going by 6 matching bases. Sequencing was performed on peripheral blood. The DNA is TGCGCCAGCAGCCAAGCGTTGACAGGCCCGCCTGATAATTCACCCCTCCACTTT. The translation is CASSQALTGPPDNSPLHF.